The 3 T cell receptor beta chains below all came from one sample that was sequenced in a study of T cells after yellow fever vaccination. TCRdb reprocessed the 5' RACE reads with MiXCR, giving one entry per CDR3 protein. The table includes about 340,000 distinct CDR3 sequences, roughly 8.7% detected once. The starting material was PBMCs, obtained on the day of the first yellow fever vaccination. Receptors originate from a man in his late teens or twenties who received the YFV17D yellow fever vaccine.

This clonotype appeared a few times. J is TRBJ2-5 and V is TRBV20-1; D uncertain. This CDR3 has 10 residues. Germline CDR1 DFQATT, CDR2 SNEGSKA (reference sequence). The CDR3 loop reads CVGPEETQYF. The CDR3 bases are TGCGTCGGACCCGAGGAGACCCAGTACTTC.

This clonotype has just a few counts. V is TRBV11-2 and J is TRBJ2-5; perhaps D is TRBD1 or TRBD2 (6 bases each). Germline assignment: CDR1 SGHAT and CDR2 FQNNGV. The CDR3 is 14 amino acids. V lost 7 bases to trimming and J lost 5 bases, with 17 bases between them. DNA for the CDR3: TGTGCCAGCAAGCCATGGGGGGCGCATGAGACCCAGTACTTC. This encodes CASKPWGAHETQYF.

A few counts support this clonotype. The genes are TRBV7-2 and TRBJ2-7; 7 bases agree with TRBD1. This CDR3 region has 12 residues. The germline gives CDR1 SGHTA, CDR2 FQGNSA. The V and J ends lost 4 bases and 8 bases, in that order; junction bases with no gene match: 5. The CDR3 sequence: CASSSGQTKQYF. CDR3 nucleotides: TGTGCCAGCAGCTCGGGACAGACCAAGCAGTACTTC.